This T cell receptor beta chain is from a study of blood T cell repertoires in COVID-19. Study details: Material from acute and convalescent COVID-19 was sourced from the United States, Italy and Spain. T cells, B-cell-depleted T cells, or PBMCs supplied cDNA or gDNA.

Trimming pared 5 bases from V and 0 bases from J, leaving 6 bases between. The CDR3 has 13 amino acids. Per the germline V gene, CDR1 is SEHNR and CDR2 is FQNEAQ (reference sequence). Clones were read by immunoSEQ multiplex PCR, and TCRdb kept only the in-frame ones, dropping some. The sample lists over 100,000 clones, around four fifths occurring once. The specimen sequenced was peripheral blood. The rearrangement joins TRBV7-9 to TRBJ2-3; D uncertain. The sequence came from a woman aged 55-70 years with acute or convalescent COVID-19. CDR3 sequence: CASSQLSTDTQYF. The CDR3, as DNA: TGTGCCAGCAGCCAACTTAGCACAGATACGCAGTATTTT.